This T cell receptor (beta chain) was sequenced during a study of blood T cell repertoires in COVID-19. Study context: The United States, Italy and Spain provided the acute and convalescent COVID-19 samples. In each case, the material was cDNA or gDNA derived from T cells, B-cell-depleted T cells, or PBMCs.

TCRdb keeps only in-frame clones here, not all; method: immunoSEQ multiplex PCR. The sample gives roughly 400,000 clones, 88% of which show up once; over 2% is in the top ten. In terms of age and location, participants ranged from roughly 18 to 90 years and lived in about 25 US areas. Cohort placement rested on clinical history that participants reported themselves. The source is a woman aged 40 to 55 with acute COVID-19. The source material was PBMCs or T cells enriched from blood (not recorded which).

The CDR3 region is CASSDIGRGDGEAFF. The CDR3 region has the DNA TGTGCCAGCAGTGATATCGGCAGGGGGGATGGTGAAGCTTTCTTT. The chain recombines TRBV2 with TRBJ1-1; 7 nucleotides align to TRBD1. J was trimmed by 7 bases and V by 3 bases; bases with no gene match: 11. The germline gives CDR1 SNHLY, CDR2 FYNNEI. The CDR3 is 15 residues long. Using reference TRBV2 and TRBJ1-1 for the parts outside the CDR3, the full variable domain is EPEVTQTPSHQVTQMGQEVILRCVPISNHLYFYWYRQILGQKVEFLVSFYNNEISEKSEIFDDQFSVERPDGSNFTLKIRSTKLEDSAMYFCASSDIGRGDGEAFFGQGTRLTVV.